These T cell receptor beta chains were read from a single sample in a study of OX40 agonist ivuxolimab in advanced cancers. Repertoires were generated with immunoSEQ multiplex PCR, while TCRdb's copy carries only in-frame clones and drops some. The sample lists 20,000 to 30,000 clones, just over 85% seen once, with 40% to 50% in the top ten. The sequenced sample was CD4+ or CD8+ T cells sorted from blood, obtained in a trial of the OX40 agonist ivuxolimab. The receptor source for this set is an adult with an advanced solid tumor such as melanoma, head and neck, liver or kidney cancer. CDR3s include the opening cysteine and the closing phenylalanine or tryptophan. Each record gives: V gene, J gene, D gene, clone size, CDR3 DNA, CDR3 protein. D genes are given only for firm matches. Clone size, where shown, is once, few, many, or a class for clones that have expanded.

V: TRBV19
J: TRBJ2-3
D: TRBD2
size: NA
DNA: TGTGCCAGTTCCTATAGCGGGAGGACTAGCACAGATACGCAGTATTTT
CDR3: CASSYSGRTSTDTQYF

V: TRBV7-9
J: TRBJ1-6
D: NA
size: NA
DNA: TGTGCCAGCAGTAATTCACCCCTCCACTTT
CDR3: CASSNSPLHF

V: TRBV7-8
J: TRBJ2-7
D: TRBD2
size: NA
DNA: TGTGCCAGCAGCGCCGGGACTAGCGGGACCTACGAGCAGTACTTC
CDR3: CASSAGTSGTYEQYF

V: TRBV9
J: TRBJ1-2
D: NA
size: NA
DNA: TGTGCCAGCAGCGTAGGTCTAGATGGCTACACCTTC
CDR3: CASSVGLDGYTF

V: TRBV30
J: TRBJ2-7
D: NA
size: NA
DNA: TGTGCCTGGAGTGTACGAGGGCGGTACGAGCAGTACTTC
CDR3: CAWSVRGRYEQYF

V: TRBV15
J: TRBJ2-6
D: TRBD1
size: NA
DNA: TGTGCCACCAGCCAAGACAGGGCTGGGGCCAACGTCCTGACTTTC
CDR3: CATSQDRAGANVLTF

V: TRBV5-5
J: TRBJ2-7
D: TRBD2
size: NA
DNA: TGTGCCAGCAGCTTGGCCGCTAGCGGCTACGAGCAGTACTTC
CDR3: CASSLAASGYEQYF

V: TRBV6-5
J: TRBJ1-2
D: NA
size: NA
DNA: TGTGCCAGCAGCGACACTTCCTCCTATGGCTACACCTTC
CDR3: CASSDTSSYGYTF

V: TRBV11-2
J: TRBJ1-2
D: TRBD1
size: once
DNA: TGTGCCAGCAGCTTAGGGCCTGGAGTTACAGGGGGCGATGGCTACACCTTC
CDR3: CASSLGPGVTGGDGYTF

V: TRBV2
J: TRBJ1-5
D: NA
size: once
DNA: TGTGCCAGCAGTGATGGCCAAAGCAATCAGCCCCAGCATTTT
CDR3: CASSDGQSNQPQHF

V: TRBV6-5
J: TRBJ2-2
D: NA
size: few
DNA: TGTGCCAGCAGTTACTCGTCACCGCCGGAGCTGTTTTTT
CDR3: CASSYSSPPELFF

V: TRBV6-5
J: TRBJ1-2
D: NA
size: NA
DNA: TGTGCCAGCAGTCCGCGGGGGAACTATGGCTACACCTTC
CDR3: CASSPRGNYGYTF

V: TRBV6-5
J: TRBJ2-2
D: NA
size: NA
DNA: TGTGCCAGCGGCCTCGGGGGCTTGGGCGGGGAGCTGTTTTTT
CDR3: CASGLGGLGGELFF

V: TRBV7-2
J: TRBJ2-3
D: TRBD2
size: NA
DNA: TGTGCCAGCACCTCACTAGCGGGAGGTTCAGATACGCAGTATTTT
CDR3: CASTSLAGGSDTQYF

V: TRBV11-2
J: TRBJ2-7
D: NA
size: NA
DNA: TGTGCCAGCAGCTCGGACCCGGACGGCTACGAGCAGTACTTC
CDR3: CASSSDPDGYEQYF

V: TRBV5-5
J: TRBJ2-7
D: NA
size: NA
DNA: TGTGCCAGCAGCTTGGGCCCCCCCTACGAGCAGTACTTC
CDR3: CASSLGPPYEQYF

V: TRBV27
J: TRBJ1-6
D: NA
size: large
DNA: TGTGCCAGCAGTCCACCCCGGACATGGGGAAATTCACCCCTCCACTTT
CDR3: CASSPPRTWGNSPLHF

V: TRBV29-1
J: TRBJ2-7
D: TRBD2
size: NA
DNA: TGCAGCGTTGGGCTAGCGGGCGCGGGCGAGCAGTACTTC
CDR3: CSVGLAGAGEQYF

V: TRBV19
J: TRBJ1-3
D: NA
size: few
DNA: TGTGCCAGTAGTCAAGGGGCAGGCTCTGGAAACACCATATATTTT
CDR3: CASSQGAGSGNTIYF

V: TRBV29-1
J: TRBJ2-7
D: TRBD2
size: NA
DNA: TGCAGCGCTTCAGAGGGGACCATAGGACTAGAATACGAGCAGTACTTC
CDR3: CSASEGTIGLEYEQYF

V: TRBV4-1
J: TRBJ2-3
D: TRBD2
size: NA
DNA: TGCGCCAGCAGCCATGGAGCGGGGGGTTCCACAGATACGCAGTATTTT
CDR3: CASSHGAGGSTDTQYF

V: TRBV5-6
J: TRBJ2-3
D: TRBD2
size: NA
DNA: TGTGCCAGCACCCTAGCGGAGGGACCTCTAAGCACAGATACGCAGTATTTT
CDR3: CASTLAEGPLSTDTQYF

V: TRBV15
J: TRBJ1-2
D: NA
size: NA
DNA: TGTGCCACCAGCGCAGGGGAGAACTATGGCTACACCTTC
CDR3: CATSAGENYGYTF

V: TRBV20-1
J: TRBJ1-2
D: NA
size: NA
DNA: TGCAGGCCCATGGGGGACTATGGCTACACCTTC
CDR3: CRPMGDYGYTF

V: TRBV7-9
J: TRBJ2-1
D: TRBD2
size: NA
DNA: TGTGCCAGCAGCTTTCGGGACTACCTGTACAATGAGCAGTTCTTC
CDR3: CASSFRDYLYNEQFF

V: TRBV19
J: TRBJ2-1
D: NA
size: once
DNA: TGTGCCAGTAGTATAGCCCCCTCGGGGTATGAGCAGTTCTTC
CDR3: CASSIAPSGYEQFF

V: TRBV9
J: TRBJ2-7
D: NA
size: NA
DNA: TGTGCCAGCAGCGTAGCAGGGGACTACGAGCAGTACTTC
CDR3: CASSVAGDYEQYF

V: TRBV18
J: TRBJ1-2
D: TRBD1
size: NA
DNA: TGTGCCAGCTCACCGACAGGGGGCAATTATGGCTACACCTTC
CDR3: CASSPTGGNYGYTF

V: TRBV7-6
J: TRBJ2-7
D: TRBD2
size: NA
DNA: TGTGCCAGCAGCTTTAGCGGGGGGGGCGGCGAGCAGTACTTC
CDR3: CASSFSGGGGEQYF

V: TRBV27
J: TRBJ1-6
D: NA
size: once
DNA: TGTGCCAGCAGTTTACAGGGTCTTTCACCCCTCCACTTT
CDR3: CASSLQGLSPLHF

V: TRBV28
J: TRBJ2-1
D: TRBD1
size: few
DNA: TGTGCCAGCGGCGTGGACAGGGCGGGCAATGAGCAGTTCTTC
CDR3: CASGVDRAGNEQFF

V: TRBV6-4
J: TRBJ1-2
D: TRBD1
size: once
DNA: TGTGCCAGCAGTCCTCAGACCGGGACAGGCGCCTATGGCTACACCTTC
CDR3: CASSPQTGTGAYGYTF

V: TRBV29-1
J: TRBJ2-2
D: NA
size: NA
DNA: TGCAGCGTTGCGTCCTATGGGGAGCTGTTTTTT
CDR3: CSVASYGELFF

V: TRBV6-5
J: TRBJ2-7
D: NA
size: few
DNA: TGTGCCAGCAGTGCCACCTCCTCGGACATCTACGAGCAGTACTTC
CDR3: CASSATSSDIYEQYF

V: TRBV6-1
J: TRBJ1-6
D: NA
size: NA
DNA: TGTGCCAGCAGTGAAATAGCCAATAATTCACCCCTCCACTTT
CDR3: CASSEIANNSPLHF

V: TRBV7-9
J: TRBJ2-7
D: NA
size: once
DNA: TGTGCCAGCAGCGACCCGGGGAGAATGGGAAAATCCTACGAGCAGTACTTC
CDR3: CASSDPGRMGKSYEQYF

V: TRBV4-1
J: TRBJ2-7
D: TRBD2
size: once
DNA: TGCGCCAGCAGCCAAGAAGTTAGCGGGACCGCCTACGAGCAGTACTTC
CDR3: CASSQEVSGTAYEQYF

V: TRBV6-1
J: TRBJ2-3
D: NA
size: NA
DNA: TGTGCCAGCAGTGAAGCCGCCGGAACAGATACGCAGTATTTT
CDR3: CASSEAAGTDTQYF

V: TRBV6-6
J: TRBJ2-3
D: TRBD2
size: NA
DNA: TGTGCCAGCACCCAAGCGGGAGTTGGAACAGATACGCAGTATTTT
CDR3: CASTQAGVGTDTQYF

V: TRBV4-1
J: TRBJ2-7
D: NA
size: NA
DNA: TGCGCCAGCAGCCCTGGACACGCGAACTACGAGCAGTACTTC
CDR3: CASSPGHANYEQYF

V: TRBV7-8
J: TRBJ1-1
D: NA
size: NA
DNA: TGTGCCAGCAGCTTAGATCAGAACACTGAAGCTTTCTTT
CDR3: CASSLDQNTEAFF

V: TRBV20-1
J: TRBJ2-7
D: NA
size: NA
DNA: TGCAGTGCTAGAGATTCATACGAGCAGTACTTC
CDR3: CSARDSYEQYF

V: TRBV4-1
J: TRBJ1-2
D: TRBD1
size: NA
DNA: TGCGCCAGCAGCCAAGATCAGGGGGACAGCTATGGCTACACCTTC
CDR3: CASSQDQGDSYGYTF

V: TRBV5-4
J: TRBJ2-7
D: TRBD2
size: once
DNA: TGTGCCAGCAGCCCTAGCGGGCGTTACGAGCAGTACTTC
CDR3: CASSPSGRYEQYF

V: TRBV28
J: TRBJ2-3
D: TRBD2
size: NA
DNA: TGTGCCAGCAGTTGGGCGGGAGGGGGAGATACGCAGTATTTT
CDR3: CASSWAGGGDTQYF